A selection of T cell receptor beta chains follows, all from one sample in a study of OX40 agonist ivuxolimab in advanced cancers. This table comes from immunoSEQ multiplex PCR, and its TCRdb copy is limited to in-frame clones, with some not included. The sample records fewer than 20,000 clones, 75% to 85% being singletons. Sequenced here: CD4+ or CD8+ T cells sorted from blood, sampled in a trial of the OX40 agonist ivuxolimab. The receptors come from an adult with an advanced solid tumor such as melanoma, head and neck, liver or kidney cancer. The CDR3 runs from the conserved cysteine through the conserved F or W. A D gene is named only where the DNA matches it firmly. Size values are once, few and many counts, or a class for expanded clones, and some rows have none.

clone_size: NA
d_call: NA
v_call: TRBV7-6
j_call: TRBJ2-1
cdr3_nt: TGTGCCAGCAGCCCCAATCCGGGGAATGAGCAGTTCTTC
cdr3_aa: CASSPNPGNEQFF

clone_size: NA
d_call: NA
v_call: TRBV27
j_call: TRBJ2-7
cdr3_nt: TGTGCCAGCAGAGAGGATGGGGGACCCTCCTACGAGCAGTACTTC
cdr3_aa: CASREDGGPSYEQYF

clone_size: NA
d_call: NA
v_call: TRBV7-2
j_call: TRBJ1-2
cdr3_nt: TGTGCCAGCAGCCGTTTGGCACAGAACTATGGCTACACCTTC
cdr3_aa: CASSRLAQNYGYTF

clone_size: NA
d_call: TRBD2
v_call: TRBV30
j_call: TRBJ2-6
cdr3_nt: TGTGCCGGAAAGCGGGGGAGCGCTGGGGCCAACGTCCTGACTTTC
cdr3_aa: CAGKRGSAGANVLTF

clone_size: few
d_call: NA
v_call: TRBV7-6
j_call: TRBJ2-5
cdr3_nt: TGTGCCAGCAGCTTAAGAACAGGGACGTTGGCGACCCAGTACTTC
cdr3_aa: CASSLRTGTLATQYF

clone_size: NA
d_call: NA
v_call: TRBV5-1
j_call: TRBJ2-7
cdr3_nt: TGCGCCAGCAGCTTGGCAGGGAACGAGCAGTACTTC
cdr3_aa: CASSLAGNEQYF

clone_size: few
d_call: NA
v_call: TRBV5-1
j_call: TRBJ2-1
cdr3_nt: TGCGCCAGCAGCTTGTCTGGGGGTTTCCTTGTTGACAATGAGCAGTTCTTC
cdr3_aa: CASSLSGGFLVDNEQFF

clone_size: NA
d_call: NA
v_call: TRBV6-1
j_call: TRBJ1-5
cdr3_nt: TGTGCCAGCACCTCCTCTTGGGGGAGTCGTCAGCCCCAGCATTTT
cdr3_aa: CASTSSWGSRQPQHF

clone_size: NA
d_call: TRBD1
v_call: TRBV28
j_call: TRBJ2-7
cdr3_nt: TGTGCCAGCAGCCGGGACAGACTCTACGAGCAGTACTTC
cdr3_aa: CASSRDRLYEQYF

clone_size: NA
d_call: NA
v_call: TRBV5-1
j_call: TRBJ2-3
cdr3_nt: TGCGCCAGCGTCCGGAGCGGACCCACAGATACGCAGTATTTT
cdr3_aa: CASVRSGPTDTQYF

clone_size: NA
d_call: NA
v_call: TRBV5-6
j_call: TRBJ2-2
cdr3_nt: TGTGCCAGCAGCTTGTTCTTGGCGAACACCGGGGAGCTGTTTTTT
cdr3_aa: CASSLFLANTGELFF

clone_size: NA
d_call: TRBD2
v_call: TRBV5-1
j_call: TRBJ2-7
cdr3_nt: TGCGCCAGCAGCTTGGGGGGGGGAGCGCCGGGGGAGCAGTACTTC
cdr3_aa: CASSLGGGAPGEQYF

clone_size: once
d_call: NA
v_call: TRBV11-3
j_call: TRBJ2-7
cdr3_nt: TGTGCCAGCAGCCCCCAAGGGCGGGGCTCCTACGAGCAGTACTTC
cdr3_aa: CASSPQGRGSYEQYF

clone_size: NA
d_call: NA
v_call: TRBV9
j_call: TRBJ1-1
cdr3_nt: TGTGCCAGCAGCGTGGGTGTAATGAACACTGAAGCTTTCTTT
cdr3_aa: CASSVGVMNTEAFF

clone_size: NA
d_call: NA
v_call: TRBV11-3
j_call: TRBJ2-5
cdr3_nt: TGTGCCAGCAGCTTCGGGTACCAAGAGACCCAGTACTTC
cdr3_aa: CASSFGYQETQYF

clone_size: NA
d_call: NA
v_call: TRBV4-2
j_call: TRBJ1-1
cdr3_nt: TGTGCCAGCAGCACACGGTCGTCAGGGCGGAACACTGAAGCTTTCTTT
cdr3_aa: CASSTRSSGRNTEAFF

clone_size: once
d_call: TRBD1
v_call: TRBV10-3
j_call: TRBJ2-7
cdr3_nt: TGTGCCATCAGTGAGGGGGGGCCCGGGACAGGCGAGCAGTACTTC
cdr3_aa: CAISEGGPGTGEQYF

clone_size: NA
d_call: NA
v_call: TRBV7-2
j_call: TRBJ2-3
cdr3_nt: TGTGCCAGCAGCTTAGCAAGTCCTGGGTCAGATACGCAGTATTTT
cdr3_aa: CASSLASPGSDTQYF

clone_size: few
d_call: TRBD1
v_call: TRBV7-6
j_call: TRBJ2-7
cdr3_nt: TGTGCCAGCAGCTTATTCACAGGGGATGGGCAGCAGTACTTC
cdr3_aa: CASSLFTGDGQQYF

clone_size: NA
d_call: TRBD1
v_call: TRBV29-1
j_call: TRBJ1-2
cdr3_nt: TGCAGCGCGGCACGACAGGGAGGGTCTGGCTACACCTTC
cdr3_aa: CSAARQGGSGYTF

clone_size: NA
d_call: NA
v_call: TRBV6-5
j_call: TRBJ2-7
cdr3_nt: TGTGCCAGCACCTCAACGGACAATAAGCAGTACTTC
cdr3_aa: CASTSTDNKQYF

clone_size: NA
d_call: NA
v_call: TRBV4-2
j_call: TRBJ1-6
cdr3_nt: TGTGCCAGCAGCCAAGAAGACACTAATAATTCACCCCTCCACTTT
cdr3_aa: CASSQEDTNNSPLHF

clone_size: NA
d_call: TRBD1
v_call: TRBV7-9
j_call: TRBJ1-2
cdr3_nt: TGTGCCAGCATGACAGGGTTTGAGGGGGCTAACTATGGCTACACCTTC
cdr3_aa: CASMTGFEGANYGYTF

clone_size: NA
d_call: NA
v_call: TRBV6-4
j_call: TRBJ2-3
cdr3_nt: TGTGCCAGCAGTGGGGCCCAACAGACAGATACGCAGTATTTT
cdr3_aa: CASSGAQQTDTQYF

clone_size: NA
d_call: NA
v_call: TRBV27
j_call: TRBJ1-5
cdr3_nt: TGTGCCAGCAACGGGCTAGGGTTCAATCAGCCCCAGCATTTT
cdr3_aa: CASNGLGFNQPQHF

clone_size: NA
d_call: TRBD1
v_call: TRBV10-3
j_call: TRBJ2-3
cdr3_nt: TGTGCCATCAGTGAGTCAGGACAGGCTTCCGGGACGCAGTATTTT
cdr3_aa: CAISESGQASGTQYF

clone_size: few
d_call: TRBD1
v_call: TRBV2
j_call: TRBJ1-6
cdr3_nt: TGTGCCAGCAGTTCTGGACAGGGGGCGCGTAGTTCACCCCTCCACTTT
cdr3_aa: CASSSGQGARSSPLHF

clone_size: few
d_call: TRBD1
v_call: TRBV19
j_call: TRBJ1-5
cdr3_nt: TGTGCCAGTAGTCAGGGGGCACAGCCCCAGCATTTT
cdr3_aa: CASSQGAQPQHF

clone_size: NA
d_call: NA
v_call: TRBV7-3
j_call: TRBJ2-1
cdr3_nt: TGTGCCAGCAGCCCTACGGTGTCTACGACCAATGAGCAGTTCTTC
cdr3_aa: CASSPTVSTTNEQFF

clone_size: NA
d_call: NA
v_call: TRBV5-1
j_call: TRBJ1-3
cdr3_nt: TGCGCCAGCAGCCCTGGGGACGGTACGAGGGGAAACACCATATATTTT
cdr3_aa: CASSPGDGTRGNTIYF

clone_size: once
d_call: NA
v_call: TRBV9
j_call: TRBJ1-1
cdr3_nt: TGTGCCAGCAGCTTAAGAGGGGACACTGAAGCTTTCTTT
cdr3_aa: CASSLRGDTEAFF

clone_size: NA
d_call: NA
v_call: TRBV6-5
j_call: TRBJ1-4
cdr3_nt: TGTGCCAGCAGTTACTCGGGGGGTTATGGAGAAAAACTGTTTTTT
cdr3_aa: CASSYSGGYGEKLFF

clone_size: NA
d_call: NA
v_call: TRBV10-3
j_call: TRBJ1-1
cdr3_nt: TGTGCCATCAGCGGGGGGGCGAACACTGAAGCTTTCTTT
cdr3_aa: CAISGGANTEAFF

clone_size: medium-sized
d_call: NA
v_call: TRBV7-9
j_call: TRBJ2-5
cdr3_nt: TGTGCCAGCAGCTTAGGACGAACCCGGGAGACCCAGTACTTC
cdr3_aa: CASSLGRTRETQYF

clone_size: NA
d_call: NA
v_call: TRBV2
j_call: TRBJ2-3
cdr3_nt: TGTGCCAGCAGTGAAGCGCTTCTAGACCGCTCTAGCACAGATACGCAGTATTTT
cdr3_aa: CASSEALLDRSSTDTQYF

clone_size: NA
d_call: NA
v_call: TRBV6-4
j_call: TRBJ2-1
cdr3_nt: TGTGCCAGCAGTAGTGACAGCTCCTACAATGAGCAGTTCTTC
cdr3_aa: CASSSDSSYNEQFF

clone_size: NA
d_call: NA
v_call: TRBV19
j_call: TRBJ2-5
cdr3_nt: TGTGCCAGTGCTCAGAGCAACCAAGAGACCCAGTACTTC
cdr3_aa: CASAQSNQETQYF

clone_size: NA
d_call: NA
v_call: TRBV5-4
j_call: TRBJ1-1
cdr3_nt: TGTGCCAGCAGCTTTGGTCTTAACACTGAAGCTTTCTTT
cdr3_aa: CASSFGLNTEAFF